The TCR beta chain described here comes from a study of blood T cell repertoires in COVID-19. As for the study in general: Sites in the United States, Italy and Spain provided acute and convalescent COVID-19 samples.

TCRdb's copy holds only in-frame clones and misses some; the assay was immunoSEQ multiplex PCR. The table lists 100,000 or so clones, roughly 92% of them singletons. CDR1 SGHNT and CDR2 YYREEE come from the germline V gene (reference sequence). This CDR3 has 13 amino acids. Trimming cost V 4 bases and J 1 base; bases outside gene matches: 0. The rearrangement joins TRBV5-4 to TRBJ2-3; 7 bases are a match to TRBD2. Sequencing was carried out using peripheral blood. The TCR comes from a woman aged 55-69 years with active COVID-19. The chain's CDR3 is CASSAGGTDTQYF. CDR3 DNA sequence: TGTGCCAGCAGCGCGGGGGGCACAGATACGCAGTATTTT.